This T cell receptor (beta chain) originates from a study of cytomegalovirus exposure and HLA in healthy donors. This clone was seen once. This CDR3 contains 15 residues. Germline assignment: CDR1 SEHNR and CDR2 FQNEAQ (reference sequence). V was clipped by 8 bases and J by 0 bases, with 16 bases between them. 13 Jbeta primers and 60 Vbeta primers were used for the PCR. Sequenced by immunoSEQ multiplex PCR; TCRdb stores in-frame clones only, minus some. Here the sample spans about 160,000 clones, approximately 78% being singletons. The chain has TRBV7-9 and TRBJ1-1, with D maybe TRBD1 (5 bases). Sequenced input: PBMCs. The clonotype originates from a male donor in good health and CMV-seropositive. As DNA, the CDR3 is TGTGCCAGCGGCCATGGGGCTTTATTGAACACTGAAGCTTTCTTT. It encodes CASGHGALLNTEAFF.